This T cell receptor beta chain was retrieved from a study of cytomegalovirus exposure and HLA in healthy donors listed by TCRdb under 2017. In terms of the full investigation: A later analysis indicated that the 130 or so validation repertoires were generated on the platform also employed for the approximately 700 repertoires of the first cohort. The aim of the study was to test whether cataloging public T cell receptors could identify signatures of past pathogen exposure. Along with the roughly 670-subject first cohort, a separate validation cohort of about 110 different subjects was used. The study combined high-throughput TCR immunosequencing, statistical association of individual TCRs with disease status, and machine learning to predict cytomegalovirus infection status.

What the research found in general, with its limitations: Subsequent analysis determined that TCRs grouped into clusters in the first cohort also showed a tendency toward co-occurrence across the 90 to 150 validation repertoires, and about 94% of cluster scores exceeded 0. The classifier was reported to diagnose cytomegalovirus status with high specificity and sensitivity in both the original cohort and the validation cohort. While some public TCRs were present in many individuals, most TCR sequences turned up only very rarely across donors. A few of the identified cytomegalovirus-associated TCR beta chains were confirmed in vitro to be specific for cytomegalovirus antigens. A later analysis lacked HLA typing for the validation cohort, so it scored co-occurrence in that cohort across all 130 or so repertoires. In the study, around 150 TCR beta chains were listed as associated with cytomegalovirus. The authors suggested that the approach could potentially be extended to other disease states and immunological phenotypes.

This clone was seen just once. No cognate antigen has been identified for it. The input lacks base qualities; no much larger clone sits a single base away. Library preparation used the immunoSEQ multiplex PCR assay. The authors processed their data as follows. A statistical classification framework was built for diagnosing cytomegalovirus status from the catalog of TCR beta chain sequences. TCRdb carries this immuneACCESS record with in-frame sequences only. Its versions omit some clonotypes, under half of them owing to an unresolved V gene in the studies checked, with the rest unexplained. D and trimming come from the DNA, and the V and J calls and clone size come from that table. This sample holds about 280,000 clones; approximately 88% were observed only once. The ten biggest clones cover approximately 0.9% of the sample. The donors were included in the validation cohort of roughly 120 subjects, a group kept apart from the approximately 650-subject first cohort.

In the germline V gene, CDR1 corresponds to MDHEN and CDR2 to SYDVKM. The CDR3 runs 15 amino acids, cysteine and phenylalanine included. Only the CDR3 part of the read is kept: 45 bases, read in frame from the first base. Clipping removes 6 bases from V and 6 bases from J, with 10 as the unmatched junction base count. This sequence originates from a woman under 30 in good health and CMV-seronegative. In this chain, TRBV28 is recombined with TRBJ2-2; TRBD2 lines up with 7 middle nucleotides. The sample consisted of PBMCs. The CDR3 loop reads CASRKGGREAGELFF. In nucleotides, the sequence is TGTGCCAGCAGGAAAGGAGGGAGGGAGGCCGGGGAGCTGTTTTTT.